This T cell receptor (beta chain) was found in a study of CXCR3-negative and CXCR3-positive naive CD8 T cells. Details on this clonotype: Its cognate antigen is unknown.

Germline V gene data show CDR1 as MNHEY and CDR2 as SVGAGI. This CDR3 comprises 14 residues. Regarding the study as a whole: For naive cells, CXCR3-negative and CXCR3-positive subsets had similar TRBV-TRBJ usage; for memory cells, usage differed.

The libraries of TRB cDNA were constructed through 5' RACE using UMI labels. TCRdb reprocessed the 5' RACE reads, with one entry per CDR3 protein and no DNA. The sample table sets out approximately 100,000 distinct CDR3 sequences. The chain links TRBV6-5 to TRBJ2-1. The clonotype was recovered from a human donor in good health. Some clones in this sample may be carry-over from other donors' samples. The specimen was naive CXCR3- CD8+ T cells from blood. Regarding subset: CD45RO-CCR7+CD27+CD95- naive CD8+ T cells lacking CXCR3 (TNR3-). The CDR3 here is CASSYSLQYNEQFF.